These 13 T cell receptor beta chains share one sample of origin, sequenced in a study of blood T cell repertoires in COVID-19 (dated by TCRdb to 2020 to 2022). Libraries were constructed by the immunoSEQ multiplex PCR assay. TCRdb's version of the immuneACCESS table is confined to in-frame rearrangements and falls short of the full clone set. An unresolved V gene accounts for under half of the shortfall where checked; the remainder is of unknown origin. The sample table holds about 170,000 clones, of which roughly 84% were seen once. Approximately 10% of the sample comes from the top ten. The specimen sequenced was peripheral blood. Source of these receptors: a woman over 75 with active or convalescent COVID-19.

The gene calls are TRBV7-8 and TRBJ2-7; no definite D call. The germline V gene encodes CDR1 SGHVS and CDR2 FQNEAQ. The germline V and J ends were trimmed by 5 bases and 4 bases, with 6 bases remaining between them. The CDR3 extends over 11 amino acids. The CDR3 nucleotides read TGTGCCAGCAGCCCGTTGTACGAGCAGTACTTC. It codes for CASSPLYEQYF.

This chain links TRBV6-5 with TRBJ2-3, with 7 bases aligning to TRBD1. CDR1 and CDR2 from the germline V gene are MNHEY and SVGAGI. V shed 7 bases and J 3 bases; nucleotides not matched to a gene: 7. The CDR3 length is 14 residues. CDR3 region: CASKRQGLTDTQYF. DNA of the CDR3: TGTGCCAGCAAAAGACAGGGTTTGACAGATACGCAGTATTTT.

V and J are TRBV11-2 and TRBJ1-3, with TRBD1 as a possible D gene (6 bases). Trimming cost V 1 base and J 0 bases, with 13 bases left between them. Germline-derived CDR1 and CDR2 are SGHAT and FQNNGV. This CDR3 contains 17 residues. As DNA, the CDR3 is TGTGCCAGCAGCTTAGGTACAGGGATACTCTCTGGAAACACCATATATTTT. Residues: CASSLGTGILSGNTIYF.

The rearrangement links TRBV5-4 to TRBJ2-5; 8 nucleotides agree with TRBD2. The V gene's germline CDR1 is SGHNT and CDR2 YYREEE (reference sequence). CDR3 size: 14 residues. J gave up 5 bases and V 7 bases, and 10 bases lay outside the gene matches. CDR3 sequence: CASQRAGGHETQYF. The CDR3, as DNA: TGTGCCAGCCAAAGGGCGGGAGGTCATGAGACCCAGTACTTC.

The chain has TRBV9 and TRBJ2-1; D is ambiguous. V shed 0 bases and J shed 6 bases, with 13 bases lying between them. Germline CDR1 is SGDLS and CDR2 is YYNGEE. This CDR3 comprises 15 residues. CDR3 in DNA: TGTGCCAGCAGCGTAGGCCCTACCGGAGCCAATGAGCAGTTCTTC. Protein: CASSVGPTGANEQFF.

The V gene is TRBV28, the J gene TRBJ2-1; TRBD2 matches at 7 bases. This CDR3 has 15 residues. Germline assignment: CDR1 MDHEN and CDR2 SYDVKM. J gave up 8 bases and V 4 bases, and 11 bases lay outside the gene matches. CDR3 coding DNA: TGTGCCAGCAGTTCGATCGCAAGCGGGGCGTATGAGCAGTTCTTC. Residues: CASSSIASGAYEQFF.

This clone has a handful of counts. The CDR3 sequence: CASRPKVGVTDPTGELFF. The DNA of the CDR3 is TGTGCCAGCAGACCGAAGGTAGGGGTAACGGATCCCACCGGGGAGCTGTTTTTT. The V and J genes are TRBV7-3 and TRBJ2-2; maybe TRBD1 (5 bases). The CDR3 runs to 18 residues. Germline V CDR1 and CDR2: SGHTA, FQGTGA. The V and J ends lost 6 bases and 4 bases respectively, with 24 bases between them.

This clone was counted between two and nine times. The chain combines TRBV6-5 with TRBJ1-2; 8 bases map to TRBD1. Germline assignment: CDR1 MNHEY and CDR2 SVGAGI. V lost 5 bases, J lost 4 bases, and 6 bases stayed unmatched. The CDR3 consists of 14 residues. The CDR3 DNA is TGTGCCAGCAGTCTCCGGACAGGGAGCTATGGCTACACCTTC. Translation: CASSLRTGSYGYTF.

This sequence joins TRBV6-2 or TRBV6-3 and TRBJ1-5; TRBD1 matches 7 bases. Germline V lookup: CDR1 MNHEY, CDR2 SVGEGT. The CDR3 loop spans 16 amino acids. Trimming cost V 5 bases and J 0 bases; bases outside gene matches: 7. The CDR3 sequence: CASSHRGFDSNQPQHF. CDR3 in DNA: TGTGCCAGCAGTCACAGGGGATTCGATAGCAATCAGCCCCAGCATTTT.

The rearrangement links TRBV7-3 to TRBJ2-1; possible D gene TRBD2, 6 bases. Trimming shortened V by 4 bases and J by 1 base, and 14 bases separated the two germline ends. The CDR3 spans 16 residues. CDR1 SGHTA and CDR2 FQGTGA come from the germline V gene. The CDR3 coding sequence is TGTGCCAGCAGCTCCCTTCCGGGAGCGTCCTACAATGAGCAGTTCTTC. Translating gives CASSSLPGASYNEQFF. Supplemented by reference TRBV7-3 and TRBJ2-1, the full variable domain reads GAGVSQTPSNKVTEKGKYVELRCDPISGHTALYWYRQSLGQGPEFLIYFQGTGAADDSGLPNDRFFAVRPEGSVSTLKIQRTERGDSAVYLCASSSLPGASYNEQFFGPGTRLTVL.

The V and J genes are TRBV20-1 and TRBJ1-1, with unresolved D. Looked up from germline, CDR1 is DFQATT and CDR2 is SNEGSKA (reference sequence). The germline V and J ends were trimmed by 3 bases and 5 bases, with 7 bases remaining between them. CDR3 length: 11 amino acids. The CDR3 DNA follows: TGCAGTGCTAGGAAACATACTGAAGCTTTCTTT. Protein sequence: CSARKHTEAFF.

The J gene is TRBJ1-1, the V gene TRBV9; D gene uncertain. Between the trimmed V and J ends, which lost 1 base and 2 bases, there was a span of 12 bases. Germline V gene sequence: CDR1 SGDLS, CDR2 YYNGEE. The CDR3 consists of 15 residues. CDR3 DNA sequence: TGTGCCAGCAGCGTAAGCCCTCAGGTAAACACTGAAGCTTTCTTT. It yields the protein CASSVSPQVNTEAFF.

The chain links TRBV28 to TRBJ1-1, with D possibly matching TRBD1 (5 bases). The CDR3 runs to 14 residues. Germline CDR1 MDHEN, CDR2 SYDVKM. V lost 6 bases, J lost 1 base, and 12 bases lay in between. This chain's CDR3 is CASRDYGQNTEAFF. The CDR3 nucleotides are TGTGCCAGCAGGGATTATGGACAGAACACTGAAGCTTTCTTT.